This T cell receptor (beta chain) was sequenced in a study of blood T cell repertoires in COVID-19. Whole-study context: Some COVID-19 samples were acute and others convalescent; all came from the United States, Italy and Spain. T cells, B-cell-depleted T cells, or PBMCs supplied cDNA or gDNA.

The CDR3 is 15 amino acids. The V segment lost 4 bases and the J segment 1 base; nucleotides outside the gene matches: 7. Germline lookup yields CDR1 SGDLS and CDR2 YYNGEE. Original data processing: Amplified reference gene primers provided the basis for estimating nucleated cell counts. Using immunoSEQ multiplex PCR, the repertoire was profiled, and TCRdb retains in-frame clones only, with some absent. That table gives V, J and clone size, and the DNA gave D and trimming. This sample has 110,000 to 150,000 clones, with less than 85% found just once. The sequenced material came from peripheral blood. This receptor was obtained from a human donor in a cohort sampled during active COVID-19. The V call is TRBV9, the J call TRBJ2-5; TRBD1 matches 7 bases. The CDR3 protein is CASSSSRDSQETQYF. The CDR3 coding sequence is TGTGCCAGCAGCTCCTCCCGGGACAGCCAAGAGACCCAGTACTTC.